Listed below are T cell receptor beta chains from one sample, sequenced in a study of blood T cell repertoires in COVID-19. Some clones are missing from TCRdb's copy, which holds only in-frame ones; the method was immunoSEQ multiplex PCR. Among about 82,000 clones, around 82% were seen once, and the ten largest hold about a third. The sample taken for sequencing was peripheral blood. Receptor source: a man aged 60 to 75 with COVID-19, enrolled during active disease. Each CDR3 is given with its conserved first and last residue. D genes are given only for firm matches. Clone size appears in some rows only: once, few, many, or a class for an expanded clone.

D gene	J gene	V gene	clone size	CDR3 protein	CDR3 DNA
-	TRBJ1-2	TRBV3-1/TRBV3-2	-	CATRRDKEADGYTF	TGTGCCACCCGCCGGGACAAAGAAGCCGATGGCTACACCTTC
TRBD2	TRBJ2-2	TRBV11-2	-	CASSLPNLAGATGELFF	TGTGCCAGCAGCTTACCGAATCTAGCGGGAGCGACCGGGGAGCTGTTTTTT
-	TRBJ1-2	TRBV19	-	CASRRPEDGYTF	TGTGCCAGTAGACGACCAGAGGATGGCTACACCTTC
-	TRBJ2-3	TRBV9	-	CASSPGGVRTDTQYF	TGTGCCAGCAGCCCCGGCGGGGTACGCACAGATACGCAGTATTTT
TRBD1	TRBJ2-2	TRBV7-9	-	CASSFDREWTGELFF	TGTGCCAGCAGCTTCGACAGGGAGTGGACCGGGGAGCTGTTTTTT
TRBD2	TRBJ2-5	TRBV11-2	many	CASRSGGARETQYF	TGTGCCAGCAGGAGCGGGGGGGCGCGGGAGACCCAGTACTTC
TRBD1	TRBJ1-1	TRBV27	once	CASTFRQGVGEAFF	TGTGCCAGCACCTTCCGACAGGGGGTGGGAGAAGCTTTCTTT
TRBD1	TRBJ1-1	TRBV7-9	few	CASSLGLWAGGTEAFF	TGTGCCAGCAGCTTAGGTCTTTGGGCAGGGGGCACTGAAGCTTTCTTT
-	TRBJ2-1	TRBV19	-	CASSTQGRRGNEQFF	TGTGCCAGTAGTACCCAAGGCCGTAGAGGCAATGAGCAGTTCTTC
-	TRBJ2-7	TRBV6-1	-	CASSEFLGFWGQDGQYF	TGTGCCAGCAGTGAGTTTCTAGGTTTCTGGGGGCAGGACGGGCAGTACTTC
-	TRBJ2-5	TRBV24-1	-	CATSDPRQVGETQYF	TGTGCCACCAGTGACCCCAGACAGGTAGGGGAGACCCAGTACTTC
TRBD1	TRBJ1-2	TRBV3-1/TRBV3-2	few	CASSQGTGIGYTF	TGTGCCAGCAGCCAGGGGACAGGGATCGGCTACACCTTC
-	TRBJ2-7	TRBV3-1/TRBV3-2	once	CASSQDGRQGGEQYF	TGTGCCAGCAGCCAAGATGGGAGACAAGGGGGCGAGCAGTACTTC
-	TRBJ1-6	TRBV5-1	-	CASSFRTVNSPLHF	TGCGCCAGCAGCTTCCGGACAGTTAATTCACCCCTCCACTTT
TRBD2	TRBJ2-7	TRBV2	few	CASTTIAGLSSYEQYF	TGTGCCAGCACCACGATAGCGGGACTTAGCTCCTACGAGCAGTACTTC
TRBD1	TRBJ2-7	TRBV10-3	once	CAISEGTGTSEQYF	TGTGCCATCAGTGAGGGGACAGGGACTTCCGAGCAGTACTTC
-	TRBJ2-1	TRBV21-1	few	CASSGTRGGPNNEQFF	TGTGCCAGCAGCGGGACACGGGGGGGCCCGAACAATGAGCAGTTCTTC
-	TRBJ2-5	TRBV7-3	-	CASSLGVWETQYF	TGTGCCAGCAGCTTAGGAGTGTGGGAGACCCAGTACTTC
TRBD2	TRBJ2-1	TRBV5-6	-	CASSHLGREGYNEQFF	TGTGCCAGCAGTCACCTGGGGCGGGAGGGTTACAATGAGCAGTTCTTC
-	TRBJ2-7	TRBV7-7	-	CASSLGLAGEQYF	TGTGCTAGCAGCTTAGGGCTAGCAGGCGAGCAGTACTTC
TRBD2	TRBJ2-7	TRBV10-3	-	CAAGGAPRHYEQYF	TGTGCCGCGGGGGGAGCCCCCCGCCACTACGAGCAGTACTTC
TRBD1	TRBJ1-5	TRBV5-6	-	CASSPSGTGVISPQHF	TGTGCCAGCTCCCCTTCTGGGACAGGCGTAATCAGCCCCCAGCATTTT
-	TRBJ1-3	TRBV5-1	few	CASSLATGSGNTIYF	TGCGCCAGCAGCTTGGCGACAGGCTCTGGAAACACCATATATTTT
-	TRBJ2-5	TRBV25-1	-	CASRISQETQYF	TGTGCCAGCAGAATCAGCCAAGAGACCCAGTACTTC
-	TRBJ1-6	TRBV18	-	CASSPETGGLNSPLHF	TGTGCCAGCTCACCCGAGACAGGCGGATTGAATTCACCCCTCCACTTT
TRBD2	TRBJ2-1	TRBV14	-	CASSQLAGGSYNEQFF	TGTGCCAGCAGCCAACTAGCGGGAGGCTCCTACAATGAGCAGTTCTTC
-	TRBJ2-7	TRBV21-1	-	CASSKRLKPGQPYEQYF	TGTGCCAGCAGCAAAAGACTAAAGCCGGGACAGCCCTACGAGCAGTACTTC
-	TRBJ2-1	TRBV12-3/TRBV12-4	few	CASSLGGLEQFF	TGTGCCAGCAGTTTGGGGGGTCTTGAGCAGTTCTTC
TRBD1	TRBJ2-7	TRBV5-1	once	CASSTRTGGHEQYF	TGCGCCAGCAGCACTCGGACAGGGGGCCACGAGCAGTACTTC
TRBD1	TRBJ2-7	TRBV18	-	CASSPLGTGNNEQYF	TGTGCCAGCTCACCACTGGGGACAGGGAACAACGAGCAGTACTTC
TRBD1	TRBJ1-2	TRBV4-1	-	CASSQMFLNTGGFSGYTF	TGCGCCAGCAGCCAAATGTTCCTAAATACAGGGGGGTTCTCTGGCTACACCTTC
-	TRBJ1-1	TRBV27	-	CASISGTRYMNTEAFF	TGTGCCAGCATCTCGGGGACTCGATACATGAACACTGAAGCTTTCTTT
-	TRBJ1-5	TRBV30	-	CAWREGNQPQHF	TGTGCCTGGAGGGAGGGCAATCAGCCCCAGCATTTT
-	TRBJ2-5	TRBV11-2	-	CASSSPGGLQETQYF	TGTGCCAGCAGCTCCCCCGGGGGATTACAAGAGACCCAGTACTTC
TRBD1	TRBJ1-5	TRBV6-4	-	CASCQGAGQPQHF	TGTGCCAGCTGCCAGGGGGCCGGGCAGCCCCAGCATTTT